These T cell receptor beta chains were read from a single sample in a study of response to subunit inactivated influenza vaccine. TCRdb analysed the RT-PCR reads with MiXCR anew, one entry per CDR3 protein. The table shows about 170,000 distinct CDR3 sequences, with roughly 12% occurring only once. This sample was also put to use in a study of T cells expressing NK-cell markers.

Here the sequenced sample was CD8+ T cells sorted from PBMCs, taken 11 to 12 days after vaccination. The origin of the receptors is a man aged 50-60 years who received an inactivated influenza vaccine. Both conserved end residues are part of each CDR3. A D gene is named only where the DNA matches it firmly. Clone size is given for some rows only: seen once, a few or many times, or a class if the clone is expanded.

D gene	J gene	clone size	V gene	CDR3 protein	CDR3 DNA
.	TRBJ2-5	few	TRBV12-3/TRBV12-4	CASSFWGVQETQYF	TGTGCCAGCAGTTTCTGGGGAGTTCAAGAGACCCAGTACTTC
TRBD2	TRBJ2-7	.	TRBV4-2	CASSSGTSGSVWEQYF	TGTGCCAGCAGCTCTGGGACTAGCGGGTCTGTGTGGGAGCAGTACTTC
.	TRBJ2-1	many	TRBV20-1	CSAPGGSYNEQFF	TGCAGTGCTCCAGGAGGCTCCTACAATGAGCAGTTCTTC
.	TRBJ1-1	many	TRBV5-1	CASSLGREAFF	TGCGCCAGCAGCTTAGGCAGGGAAGCTTTCTTT
TRBD1	TRBJ1-1	.	TRBV20-1	CSAPTGSTEAFF	TGCAGTGCACCGACAGGGTCCACTGAAGCTTTCTTT
.	TRBJ2-1	.	TRBV20-1	CSASPTSSYNEQFF	TGCAGTGCTAGCCCCACTAGCTCCTACAATGAGCAGTTCTTC
TRBD1	TRBJ1-2	few	TRBV27	CASSSHRGGGYGYTF	TGTGCCAGCAGTTCACACAGGGGAGGGGGGTATGGCTACACCTTC
TRBD2	TRBJ2-1	.	TRBV4-2	CASSRGSLAENYNEQFF	TGTGCCAGCAGCAGGGGCTCACTAGCGGAAAACTACAATGAGCAGTTCTTC
TRBD2	TRBJ2-2	few	TRBV4-2	CASSQTPPSGPNTGELFF	TGTGCCAGCAGCCAAACCCCCCCTAGCGGGCCGAACACCGGGGAGCTGTTTTTT
.	TRBJ2-6	many	TRBV5-4	CASSLYSGRGPGRANVLTF	TGTGCCAGCAGCTTGTACAGCGGTCGAGGCCCCGGGAGGGCCAACGTCCTGACTTTC
.	TRBJ1-2	many	TRBV29-1	CSVELGADYGYTF	TGCAGCGTTGAACTGGGGGCGGATTATGGCTACACCTTC
.	TRBJ2-2	few	TRBV20-1	CSASGPMGELFF	TGCAGTGCTAGTGGACCCATGGGGGAGCTGTTTTTT
.	TRBJ1-2	few	TRBV5-6	CASSLLTGTDGYTF	TGTGCCAGCAGCTTGCTCACAGGGACGGATGGCTACACCTTC
TRBD1	TRBJ1-4	.	TRBV12-3/TRBV12-4	CASSEDRFNEKLFF	TGTGCCAGCAGTGAGGACAGGTTTAATGAAAAACTGTTTTTT
.	TRBJ1-4	many	TRBV11-2	CASRWSINEKLFF	TGTGCCAGCAGGTGGAGCATAAATGAAAAACTGTTTTTT
.	TRBJ2-3	.	TRBV27	CASSLTPRGSTDTQYF	TGTGCCAGCAGTTTAACCCCCCGGGGTAGCACAGATACGCAGTATTTT
.	TRBJ1-5	many	TRBV6-2/TRBV6-3	CASSYMGRDQPQHF	TGTGCCAGCAGTTACATGGGGCGAGATCAGCCCCAGCATTTT
.	TRBJ2-7	.	TRBV28	CASSPVGASYEQYF	TGTGCCAGCAGCCCAGTTGGAGCCTCCTACGAGCAGTACTTC
TRBD1	TRBJ2-6	.	TRBV12-3/TRBV12-4	CASSDRAGANVLTF	TGTGCCAGCAGTGACAGGGCTGGGGCCAACGTCCTGACTTTC
TRBD2	TRBJ2-5	.	TRBV11-2	CASSEGLAGVPTQETQYF	TGTGCCAGCAGCGAAGGACTAGCGGGGGTTCCCACTCAAGAGACCCAGTACTTC
TRBD2	TRBJ2-5	.	TRBV29-1	CSVEDRLGREGWETQYF	TGCAGCGTTGAAGATCGACTTGGAAGGGAGGGATGGGAGACCCAGTACTTC
.	TRBJ2-7	few	TRBV5-1	CASSLAQGLDEQYF	TGCGCCAGCAGCTTGGCCCAGGGGCTCGACGAGCAGTACTTC
TRBD2	TRBJ2-3	.	TRBV6-5	CASSYSLAGSTDTQYF	TGTGCCAGCAGTTACAGTCTAGCGGGGAGCACAGATACGCAGTATTTT
.	TRBJ1-5	.	TRBV9	CASSVGGGPNQPQHF	TGTGCCAGCAGCGTAGGAGGGGGGCCCAATCAGCCCCAGCATTTT
.	TRBJ2-3	many	TRBV29-1	CSVHSNRGTQYF	TGCAGCGTCCACTCGAATCGTGGTACGCAGTATTTT
.	TRBJ2-2	few	TRBV12-3/TRBV12-4	CASSETEERNTGELFF	TGTGCCAGCAGTGAGACAGAGGAAAGGAACACCGGGGAGCTGTTTTTT
.	TRBJ1-5	.	TRBV12-3/TRBV12-4	CASSFLRGNQPQHF	TGTGCCAGCAGTTTTTTAAGGGGCAATCAGCCCCAGCATTTT
.	TRBJ2-3	.	TRBV10-2	CASSVVGGTDTQYF	TGCGCCAGCAGTGTTGTGGGGGGCACAGATACGCAGTATTTT
TRBD2	TRBJ2-7	few	TRBV3-1	CASSQAGLAGSYEQYF	TGTGCCAGCAGCCAAGCGGGGCTAGCGGGCTCCTACGAGCAGTACTTC
.	TRBJ2-7	few	TRBV12-3/TRBV12-4	CASSSARGRYEQYF	TGTGCCAGCAGTTCAGCCAGGGGCCGCTACGAGCAGTACTTC
TRBD1	TRBJ2-2	.	TRBV14	CASSQLGSRGLNTGELFF	TGTGCCAGCAGCCAACTCGGCAGCAGGGGGCTGAACACCGGGGAGCTGTTTTTT
TRBD2	TRBJ2-3	few	TRBV18	CASSPLHMAGGSDTQYF	TGTGCCAGCTCACCCCTCCACATGGCGGGGGGCTCAGATACGCAGTATTTT
.	TRBJ2-7	many	TRBV7-2	CASSLVGGMYYEQYF	TGTGCCAGCAGCTTAGTCGGGGGAATGTACTACGAGCAGTACTTC
.	TRBJ1-4	.	TRBV4-3	CASSQRQYTNEKLFF	TGCGCCAGCAGCCAAAGACAGTACACTAATGAAAAACTGTTTTTT
.	TRBJ2-7	once	TRBV19	CASSIEAYPYEQYF	TGTGCCAGTAGTATAGAAGCATACCCCTACGAGCAGTACTTC
TRBD2	TRBJ2-2	few	TRBV12-3/TRBV12-4	CASSPGVAGVDTGELFF	TGTGCCAGCAGCCCTGGGGTAGCGGGGGTGGACACCGGGGAGCTGTTTTTT
.	TRBJ2-3	.	TRBV27	CASSSIAEMSTDTQYF	TGTGCCAGCAGTTCCATTGCGGAAATGAGCACAGATACGCAGTATTTT
.	TRBJ1-2	few	TRBV7-2	CASSLETVTRGYTF	TGTGCCAGCAGCTTAGAAACGGTTACCCGTGGCTACACCTTC
.	TRBJ1-5	many	TRBV6-1	CASSPTLNSNQPQHF	TGTGCCAGCAGTCCGACACTTAATAGCAATCAGCCCCAGCATTTT
.	TRBJ2-1	few	TRBV4-1	CASSQATGSHAEQFF	TGCGCCAGCAGCCAAGCTACGGGTTCGCACGCTGAGCAGTTCTTC
TRBD2	TRBJ2-1	few	TRBV7-3	CASSPGGTRSNEQFF	TGTGCCAGCAGCCCGGGGGGGACAAGGTCCAATGAGCAGTTCTTC
.	TRBJ2-7	.	TRBV4-1	CASSQLVAGKRSSYEQYF	TGCGCCAGCAGCCAACTGGTGGCAGGAAAAAGGAGCTCCTACGAGCAGTACTTC
.	TRBJ2-5	few	TRBV12-3/TRBV12-4	CASSLSGTPLGGTQYF	TGTGCCAGCAGCCTCTCCGGGACTCCTTTAGGGGGGACCCAGTACTTC
TRBD1	TRBJ2-7	few	TRBV5-1	CASSGGTGNEQYF	TGCGCCAGCAGCGGGGGGACAGGGAACGAGCAGTACTTC
.	TRBJ1-6	few	TRBV28	CASIRHIYNSPLHF	TGTGCCAGCATAAGACACATCTATAATTCACCCCTCCACTTT
TRBD1	TRBJ1-1	.	TRBV7-9	CASSLNGQGIEVFF	TGTGCCAGCAGCTTGAACGGACAGGGAATTGAAGTTTTCTTT
TRBD2	TRBJ2-7	.	TRBV28	CDSSLAGGGDEQYF	TGTGACAGCAGTTTAGCGGGAGGGGGAGACGAGCAGTACTTC
TRBD2	TRBJ2-3	.	TRBV19	CASSMVAGARDTQYF	TGTGCCAGTAGTATGGTAGCGGGGGCCCGGGATACGCAGTATTTT
.	TRBJ1-2	few	TRBV2	CASRPWEGSSWYGYTF	TGTGCCAGCAGGCCTTGGGAAGGCTCGTCCTGGTATGGCTACACCTTC
.	TRBJ2-2	many	TRBV6-5	CASSYESGVPEELFF	TGTGCCAGCAGTTACGAATCAGGAGTTCCTGAGGAGCTGTTTTTT
.	TRBJ2-7	few	TRBV5-6	CASSPTPSSGRTYEQYF	TGTGCCAGCAGCCCGACCCCCTCCAGCGGGCGAACCTACGAGCAGTACTTC
.	TRBJ1-3	.	TRBV5-1	CASSSDSLSGNTIYF	TGCGCCAGCAGCTCGGACAGTCTCTCTGGAAACACCATATATTTT